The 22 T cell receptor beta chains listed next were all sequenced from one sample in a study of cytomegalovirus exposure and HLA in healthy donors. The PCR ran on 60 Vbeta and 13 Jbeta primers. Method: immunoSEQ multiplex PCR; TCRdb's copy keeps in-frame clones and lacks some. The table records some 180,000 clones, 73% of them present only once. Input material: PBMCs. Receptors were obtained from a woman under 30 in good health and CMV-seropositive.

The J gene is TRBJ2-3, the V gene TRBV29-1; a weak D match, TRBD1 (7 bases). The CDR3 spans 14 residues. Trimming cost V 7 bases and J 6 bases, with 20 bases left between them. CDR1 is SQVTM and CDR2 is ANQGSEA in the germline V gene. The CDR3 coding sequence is TGCAGCGCACTTAACAGGGGAGGAGCCGATACGCAGTATTTT. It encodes CSALNRGGADTQYF.

The CDR3 region has the DNA TGTGCCAGCAGCCACTACAGGGTTTACACTGAAGCTTTCTTT. It specifies CASSHYRVYTEAFF. The chain couples TRBV6-4 to TRBJ1-1; tentative D call: TRBD1 (6 bases). The germline V and J ends were trimmed by 6 bases and 3 bases, with 14 bases remaining between them. Germline V lookup: CDR1 MRHNA, CDR2 SNTAGT. The CDR3 is 14 residues long.

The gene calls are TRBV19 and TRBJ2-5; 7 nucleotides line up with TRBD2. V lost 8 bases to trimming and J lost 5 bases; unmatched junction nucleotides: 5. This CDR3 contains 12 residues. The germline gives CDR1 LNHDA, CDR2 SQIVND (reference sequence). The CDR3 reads CASGGDGETQYF. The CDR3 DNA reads TGTGCCAGTGGGGGGGACGGTGAGACCCAGTACTTC.

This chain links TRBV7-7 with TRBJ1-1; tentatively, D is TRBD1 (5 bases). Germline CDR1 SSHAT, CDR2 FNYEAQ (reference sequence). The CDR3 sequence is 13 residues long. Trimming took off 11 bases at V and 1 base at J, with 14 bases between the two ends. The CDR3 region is CAGLGAGNTEAFF. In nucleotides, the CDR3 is TGTGCCGGCCTTGGGGCCGGGAACACTGAAGCTTTCTTT. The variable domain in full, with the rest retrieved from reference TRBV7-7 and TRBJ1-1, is GAGVSQSPRYKVTKRGQDVTLRCDPISSHATLYWYQQALGQGPEFLTYFNYEAQPDKSGLPSDRFSAERPEGSISTLTIQRTEQRDSAMYRCAGLGAGNTEAFFGQGTRLTVV.

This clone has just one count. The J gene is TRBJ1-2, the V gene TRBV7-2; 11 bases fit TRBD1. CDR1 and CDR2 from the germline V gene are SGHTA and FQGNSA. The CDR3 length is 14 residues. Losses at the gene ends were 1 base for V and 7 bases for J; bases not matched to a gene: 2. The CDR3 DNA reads TGTGCCAGCAGCTTAGAGGGACAGGGGGGTGGCTACACCTTC. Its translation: CASSLEGQGGGYTF.

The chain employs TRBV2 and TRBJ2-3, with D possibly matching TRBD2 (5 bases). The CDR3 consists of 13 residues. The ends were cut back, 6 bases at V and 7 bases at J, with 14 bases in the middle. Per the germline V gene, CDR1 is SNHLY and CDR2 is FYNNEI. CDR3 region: CASSEPTSYTQYF. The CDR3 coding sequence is TGTGCCAGCAGCGAACCTACTAGTTATACGCAGTATTTT.

CDR3 region: CASLRDRGVGELFF. The CDR3 DNA reads as TGTGCCAGCCTCCGGGACAGGGGAGTCGGGGAGCTGTTTTTT. The chain employs TRBV6-6 and TRBJ2-2; 10 bases are shared with TRBD1. V dropped 8 bases and J dropped 7; count of bases not matched to a gene: 7. The CDR3 totals 14 residues. Germline CDR1 is MNHNY and CDR2 is SVGAGI (reference sequence).

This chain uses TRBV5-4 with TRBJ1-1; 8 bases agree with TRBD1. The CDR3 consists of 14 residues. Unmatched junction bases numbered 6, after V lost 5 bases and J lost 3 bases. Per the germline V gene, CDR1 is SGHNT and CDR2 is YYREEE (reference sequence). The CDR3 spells CASRLQGAHTEAFF. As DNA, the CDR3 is TGTGCCAGCAGACTCCAGGGGGCACACACTGAAGCTTTCTTT. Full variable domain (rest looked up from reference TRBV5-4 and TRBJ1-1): ETGVTQSPTHLIKTRGQQVTLRCSSQSGHNTVSWYQQALGQGPQFIFQYYREEENGRGNFPPRFSGLQFPNYSSELNVNALELDDSALYLCASRLQGAHTEAFFGQGTRLTVV.

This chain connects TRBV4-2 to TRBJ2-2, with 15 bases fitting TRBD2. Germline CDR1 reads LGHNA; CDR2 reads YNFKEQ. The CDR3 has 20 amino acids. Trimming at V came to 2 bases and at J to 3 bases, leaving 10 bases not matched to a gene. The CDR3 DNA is TGTGCCAGCAGCCAAACGAATCCGGGACTAGCGGGGGGTCACACCGGGGAGCTGTTTTTT. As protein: CASSQTNPGLAGGHTGELFF.

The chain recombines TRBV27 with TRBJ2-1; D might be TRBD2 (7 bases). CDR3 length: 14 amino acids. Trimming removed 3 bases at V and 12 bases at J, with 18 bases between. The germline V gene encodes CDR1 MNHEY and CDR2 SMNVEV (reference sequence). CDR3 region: CASSFGGGAGVQFF. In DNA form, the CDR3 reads TGTGCCAGCAGTTTCGGTGGGGGGGCTGGCGTGCAGTTCTTC.

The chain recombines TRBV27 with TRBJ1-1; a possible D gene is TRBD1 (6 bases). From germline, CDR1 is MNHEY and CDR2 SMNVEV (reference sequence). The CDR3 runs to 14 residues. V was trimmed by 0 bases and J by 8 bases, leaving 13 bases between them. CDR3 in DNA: TGTGCCAGCAGTTTATCTTGGCAGGGGTTAGAAGCTTTCTTT. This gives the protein CASSLSWQGLEAFF.

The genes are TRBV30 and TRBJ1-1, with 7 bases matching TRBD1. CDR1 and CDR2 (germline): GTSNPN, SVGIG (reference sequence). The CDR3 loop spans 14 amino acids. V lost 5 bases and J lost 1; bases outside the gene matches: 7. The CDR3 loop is CAWGTGAGNTEAFF. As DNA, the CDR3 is TGTGCCTGGGGAACAGGGGCGGGGAACACTGAAGCTTTCTTT.

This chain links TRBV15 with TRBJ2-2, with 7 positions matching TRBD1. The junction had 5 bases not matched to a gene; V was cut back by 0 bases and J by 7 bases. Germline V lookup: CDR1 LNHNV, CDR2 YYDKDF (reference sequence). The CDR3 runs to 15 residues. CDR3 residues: CATSRDRGQVGELFF. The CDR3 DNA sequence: TGTGCCACCAGCAGAGATAGGGGGCAGGTCGGGGAGCTGTTTTTT.

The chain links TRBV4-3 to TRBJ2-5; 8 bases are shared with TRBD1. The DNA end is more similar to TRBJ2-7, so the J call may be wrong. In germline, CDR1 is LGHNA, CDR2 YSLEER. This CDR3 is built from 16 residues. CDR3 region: CASSQDYRGTFYEQYF. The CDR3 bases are TGCGCCAGCAGCCAAGATTACAGGGGGACCTTCTACGAGCAGTACTTC.

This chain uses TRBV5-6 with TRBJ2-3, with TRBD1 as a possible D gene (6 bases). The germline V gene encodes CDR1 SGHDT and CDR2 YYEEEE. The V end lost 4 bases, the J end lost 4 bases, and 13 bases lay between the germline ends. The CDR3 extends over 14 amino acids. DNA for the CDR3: TGTGCCAGCAGCCTACAGGGCTCGGCAGATACGCAGTATTTT. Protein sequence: CASSLQGSADTQYF. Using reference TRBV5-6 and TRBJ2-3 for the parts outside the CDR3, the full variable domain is DAGVTQSPTHLIKTRGQQVTLRCSPKSGHDTVSWYQQALGQGPQFIFQYYEEEERQRGNFPDRFSGHQFPNYSSELNVNALLLGDSALYLCASSLQGSADTQYFGPGTRLTVL.

The CDR3 DNA reads as TGCGCCAGCAGCCATCTCACTGAAGCTTTCTTT. Its translation: CASSHLTEAFF. The rearrangement joins TRBV4-3 to TRBJ1-1; D is ambiguous. The CDR3 length is 11 residues. Germline CDR1 is LGHNA and CDR2 is YSLEER. Trimming took off 3 bases at V and 4 bases at J, with 3 bases between the two ends.

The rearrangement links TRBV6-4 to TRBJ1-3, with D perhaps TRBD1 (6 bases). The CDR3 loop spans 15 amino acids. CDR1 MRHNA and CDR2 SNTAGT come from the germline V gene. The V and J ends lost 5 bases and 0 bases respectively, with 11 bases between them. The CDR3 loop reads CASSSGQPSGNTIYF. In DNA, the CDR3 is TGTGCCAGCAGTTCAGGACAGCCCTCTGGAAACACCATATATTTT.

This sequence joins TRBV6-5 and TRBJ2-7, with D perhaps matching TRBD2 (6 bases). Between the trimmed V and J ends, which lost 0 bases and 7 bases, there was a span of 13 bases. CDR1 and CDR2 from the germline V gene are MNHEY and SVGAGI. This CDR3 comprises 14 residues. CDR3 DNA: TGTGCCAGCAGTTACTCTTCGGGAGTCGGGGAGCAGTACTTC. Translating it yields CASSYSSGVGEQYF.

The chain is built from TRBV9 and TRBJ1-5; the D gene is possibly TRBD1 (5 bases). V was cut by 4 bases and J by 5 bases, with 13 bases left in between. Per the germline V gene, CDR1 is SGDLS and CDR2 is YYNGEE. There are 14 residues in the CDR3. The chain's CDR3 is CASSLGQGDQPQHF. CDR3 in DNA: TGTGCCAGCAGCCTCGGACAAGGGGATCAGCCCCAGCATTTT.

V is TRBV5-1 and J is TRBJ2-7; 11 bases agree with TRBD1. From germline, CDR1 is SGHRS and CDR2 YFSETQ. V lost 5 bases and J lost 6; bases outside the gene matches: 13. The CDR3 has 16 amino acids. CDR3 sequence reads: CASRPNLGTGGTEQYF. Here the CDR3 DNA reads TGCGCCAGCAGGCCCAATTTAGGGACAGGGGGGACCGAGCAGTACTTC.

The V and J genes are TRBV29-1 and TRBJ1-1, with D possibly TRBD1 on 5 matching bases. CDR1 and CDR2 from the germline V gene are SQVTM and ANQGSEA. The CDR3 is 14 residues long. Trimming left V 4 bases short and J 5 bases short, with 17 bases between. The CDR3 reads CSVGALGGVTEAFF. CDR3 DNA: TGCAGCGTTGGTGCTTTGGGGGGAGTTACTGAAGCTTTCTTT.

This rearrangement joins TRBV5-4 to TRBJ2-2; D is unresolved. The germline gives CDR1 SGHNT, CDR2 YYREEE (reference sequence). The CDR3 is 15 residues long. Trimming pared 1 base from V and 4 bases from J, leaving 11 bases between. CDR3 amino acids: CASSLSMTGTGELFF. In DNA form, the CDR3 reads TGTGCCAGCAGCTTGAGCATGACGGGCACCGGGGAGCTGTTTTTT.